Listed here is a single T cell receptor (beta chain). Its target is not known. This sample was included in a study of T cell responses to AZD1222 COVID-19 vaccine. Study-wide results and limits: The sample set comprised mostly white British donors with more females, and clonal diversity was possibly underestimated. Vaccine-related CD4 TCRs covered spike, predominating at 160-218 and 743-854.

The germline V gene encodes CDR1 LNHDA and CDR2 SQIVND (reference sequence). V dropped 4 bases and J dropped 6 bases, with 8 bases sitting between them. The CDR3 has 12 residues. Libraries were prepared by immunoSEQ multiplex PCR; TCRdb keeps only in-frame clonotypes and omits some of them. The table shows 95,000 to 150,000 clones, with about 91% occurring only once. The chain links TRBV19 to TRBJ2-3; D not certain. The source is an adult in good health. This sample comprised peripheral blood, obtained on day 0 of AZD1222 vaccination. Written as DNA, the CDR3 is TGTGCCAGTAGTACTTATCGGGATACGCAGTATTTT. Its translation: CASSTYRDTQYF.